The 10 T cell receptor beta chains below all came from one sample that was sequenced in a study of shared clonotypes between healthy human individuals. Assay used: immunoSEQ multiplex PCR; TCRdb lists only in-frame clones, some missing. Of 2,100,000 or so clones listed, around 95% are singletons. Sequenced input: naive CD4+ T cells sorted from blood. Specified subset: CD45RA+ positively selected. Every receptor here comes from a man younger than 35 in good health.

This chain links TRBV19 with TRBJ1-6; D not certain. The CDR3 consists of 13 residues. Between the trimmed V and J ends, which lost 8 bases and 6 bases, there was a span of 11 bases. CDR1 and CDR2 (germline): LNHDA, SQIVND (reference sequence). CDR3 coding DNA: TGTGCCAGTCAGTCCCGTAGTAATTCACCCCTCCACTTT. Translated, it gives CASQSRSNSPLHF.

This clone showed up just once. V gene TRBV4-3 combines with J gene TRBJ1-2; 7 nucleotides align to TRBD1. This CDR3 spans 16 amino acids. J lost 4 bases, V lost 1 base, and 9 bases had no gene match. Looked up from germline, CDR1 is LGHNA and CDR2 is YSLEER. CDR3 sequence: CASSQGTGRGGYGYTF. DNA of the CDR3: TGCGCCAGCAGCCAAGGGACAGGAAGAGGAGGCTATGGCTACACCTTC.

The CDR3, as DNA: TGCGCCAGCAGCTTTGGGGGACCAAGCTCTGGAAACACCATATATTTT. This gives the protein CASSFGGPSSGNTIYF. The chain is built from TRBV5-1 and TRBJ1-3; tentatively, D is TRBD1 (5 bases). The CDR3 length is 16 residues. Germline V gene data show CDR1 as SGHRS and CDR2 as YFSETQ. Trimming took off 2 bases at V and 0 bases at J, with 12 bases between the two ends.

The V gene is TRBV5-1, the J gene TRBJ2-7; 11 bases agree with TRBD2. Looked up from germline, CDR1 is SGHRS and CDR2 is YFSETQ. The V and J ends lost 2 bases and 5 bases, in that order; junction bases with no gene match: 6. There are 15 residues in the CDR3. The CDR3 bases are TGCGCCAGCAGCTTTGCTAGCGGGAGGCAAGACGAGCAGTACTTC. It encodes CASSFASGRQDEQYF.

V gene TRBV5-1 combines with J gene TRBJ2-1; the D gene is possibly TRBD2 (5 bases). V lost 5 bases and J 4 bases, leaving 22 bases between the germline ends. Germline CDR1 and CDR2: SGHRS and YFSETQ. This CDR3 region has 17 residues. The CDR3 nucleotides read TGCGCCAGCAGACGCGGGTACGAGGTTGTAAATTACAATGAGCAGTTCTTC. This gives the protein CASRRGYEVVNYNEQFF. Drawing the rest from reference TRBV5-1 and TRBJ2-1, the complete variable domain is KAGVTQTPRYLIKTRGQQVTLSCSPISGHRSVSWYQQTPGQGLQFLFEYFSETQRNKGNFPGRFSGRQFSNSRSEMNVSTLELGDSALYLCASRRGYEVVNYNEQFFGPGTRLTVL.

The DNA for the CDR3 is TGTGCCAGCAGCCCTATGGGACAGTCGCCAACCGGGGAGCTGTTTTTT. Translation: CASSPMGQSPTGELFF. This chain links TRBV7-6 with TRBJ2-2; 7 positions agree with TRBD1. The CDR3 loop spans 16 amino acids. Per the germline V gene, CDR1 is SGHVS and CDR2 is FNYEAQ. Germline trimming cut 5 bases from V and 5 bases from J; bases unmatched to any gene: 11. The full variable domain, with the rest looked up from reference TRBV7-6 and TRBJ2-2, is GAGVSQSPRYKVTKRGQDVALRCDPISGHVSLYWYRQALGQGPEFLTYFNYEAQQDKSGLPNDRFSAERPEGSISTLTIQRTEQRDSAMYRCASSPMGQSPTGELFFGEGSRLTVL.

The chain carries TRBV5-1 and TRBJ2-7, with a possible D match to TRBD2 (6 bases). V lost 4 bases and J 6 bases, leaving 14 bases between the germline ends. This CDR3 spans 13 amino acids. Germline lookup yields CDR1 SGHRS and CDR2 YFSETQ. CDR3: CASSAPSEAEQYF. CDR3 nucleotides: TGCGCCAGCAGCGCGCCTAGCGAAGCCGAGCAGTACTTC.

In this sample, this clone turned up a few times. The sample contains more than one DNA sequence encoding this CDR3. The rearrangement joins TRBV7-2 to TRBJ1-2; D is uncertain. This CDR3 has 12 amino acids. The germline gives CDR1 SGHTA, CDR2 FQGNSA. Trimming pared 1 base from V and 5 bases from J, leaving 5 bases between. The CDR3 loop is CASSLDSYGYTF. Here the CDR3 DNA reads TGTGCCAGCAGCTTAGACAGTTATGGCTACACCTTC.

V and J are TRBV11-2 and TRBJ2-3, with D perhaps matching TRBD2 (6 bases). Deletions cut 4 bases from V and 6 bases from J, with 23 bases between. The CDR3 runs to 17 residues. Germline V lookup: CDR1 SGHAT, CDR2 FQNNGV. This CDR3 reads CASSSGYGRGRADTQYF. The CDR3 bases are TGTGCCAGCAGCTCAGGATACGGGCGGGGCAGGGCGGATACGCAGTATTTT. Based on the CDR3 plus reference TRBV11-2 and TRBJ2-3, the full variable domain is EAGVAQSPRYKIIEKRQSVAFWCNPISGHATLYWYQQILGQGPKLLIQFQNNGVVDDSQLPKDRFSAERLKGVDSTLKIQPAKLEDSAVYLCASSSGYGRGRADTQYFGPGTRLTVL.

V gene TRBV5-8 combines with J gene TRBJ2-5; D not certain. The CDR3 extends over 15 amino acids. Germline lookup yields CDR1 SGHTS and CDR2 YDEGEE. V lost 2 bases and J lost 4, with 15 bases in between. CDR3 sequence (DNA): TGTGCCAGCAGCTTTCCCAGGACGAGTTTAGAGACCCAGTACTTC. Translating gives CASSFPRTSLETQYF.